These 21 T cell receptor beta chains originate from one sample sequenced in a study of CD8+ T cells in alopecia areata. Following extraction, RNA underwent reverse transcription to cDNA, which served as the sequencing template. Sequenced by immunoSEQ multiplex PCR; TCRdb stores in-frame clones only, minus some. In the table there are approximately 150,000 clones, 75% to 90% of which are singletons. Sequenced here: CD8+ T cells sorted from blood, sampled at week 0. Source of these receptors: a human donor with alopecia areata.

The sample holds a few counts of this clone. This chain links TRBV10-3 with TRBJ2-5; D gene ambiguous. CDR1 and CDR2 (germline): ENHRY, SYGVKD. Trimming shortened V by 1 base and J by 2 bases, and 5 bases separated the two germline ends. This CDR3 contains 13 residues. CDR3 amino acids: CAISEWLQETQYF. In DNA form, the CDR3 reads TGTGCCATCAGTGAGTGGCTTCAAGAGACCCAGTACTTC.

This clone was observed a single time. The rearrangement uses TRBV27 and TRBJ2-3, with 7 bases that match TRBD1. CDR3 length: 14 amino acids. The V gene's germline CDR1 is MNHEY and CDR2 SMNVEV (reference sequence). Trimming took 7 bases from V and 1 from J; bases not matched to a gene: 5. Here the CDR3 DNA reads TGTGCCAGCACACTAGGACAGGGCACAGATACGCAGTATTTT. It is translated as CASTLGQGTDTQYF.

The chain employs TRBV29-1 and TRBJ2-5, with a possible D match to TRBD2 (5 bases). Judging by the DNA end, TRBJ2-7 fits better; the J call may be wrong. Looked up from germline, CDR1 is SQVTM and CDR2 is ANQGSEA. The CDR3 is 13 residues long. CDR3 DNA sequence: TGCAGCGTTGAAGTCCGGGGTACCTACGAGCAGTACTTC. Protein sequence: CSVEVRGTYEQYF.

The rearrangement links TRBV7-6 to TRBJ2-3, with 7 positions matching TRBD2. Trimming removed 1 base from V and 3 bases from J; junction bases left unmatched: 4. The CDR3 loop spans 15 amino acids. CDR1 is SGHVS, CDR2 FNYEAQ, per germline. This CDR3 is CASSLGLAGTDTQYF. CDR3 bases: TGTGCCAGCAGCTTAGGACTAGCCGGTACAGATACGCAGTATTTT.

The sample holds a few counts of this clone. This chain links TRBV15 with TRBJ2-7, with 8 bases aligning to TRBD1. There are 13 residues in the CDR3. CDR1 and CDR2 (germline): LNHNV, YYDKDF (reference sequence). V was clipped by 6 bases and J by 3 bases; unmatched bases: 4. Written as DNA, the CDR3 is TGTGCCACCAGTTCCGGACAGGGCTACGAGCAGTACTTC. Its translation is CATSSGQGYEQYF.

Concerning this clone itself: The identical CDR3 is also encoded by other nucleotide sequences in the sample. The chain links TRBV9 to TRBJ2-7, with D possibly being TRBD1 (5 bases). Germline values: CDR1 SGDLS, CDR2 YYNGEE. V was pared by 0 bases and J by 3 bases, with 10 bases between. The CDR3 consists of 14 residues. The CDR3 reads CASSVGQGGYEQYF. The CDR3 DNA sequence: TGTGCCAGCAGCGTAGGTCAGGGCGGCTACGAGCAGTACTTC.

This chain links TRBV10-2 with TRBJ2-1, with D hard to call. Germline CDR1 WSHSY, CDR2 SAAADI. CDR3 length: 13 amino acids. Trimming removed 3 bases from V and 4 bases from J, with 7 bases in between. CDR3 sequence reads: CASSDDRYNEQFF. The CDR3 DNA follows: TGCGCCAGCAGTGACGATCGTTACAATGAGCAGTTCTTC.

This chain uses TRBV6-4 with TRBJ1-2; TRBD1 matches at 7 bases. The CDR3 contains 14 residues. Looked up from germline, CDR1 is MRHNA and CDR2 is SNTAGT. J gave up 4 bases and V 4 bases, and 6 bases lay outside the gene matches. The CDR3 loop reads CASSADRDGYGYTF. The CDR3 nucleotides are TGTGCCAGCAGTGCCGACAGGGATGGCTATGGCTACACCTTC.

CDR3 loop: CASSLEGWGAANTEAFF. The CDR3 nucleotides read TGTGCCAGCAGCTTAGAGGGTTGGGGGGCGGCCAACACTGAAGCTTTCTTT. The chain joins TRBV7-6 to TRBJ1-1, with D perhaps matching TRBD1 (6 bases). Per germline, CDR1 SGHVS and CDR2 FNYEAQ. The length of the CDR3 is 17 residues. V was pared by 1 base and J by 2 bases, with 17 bases between.

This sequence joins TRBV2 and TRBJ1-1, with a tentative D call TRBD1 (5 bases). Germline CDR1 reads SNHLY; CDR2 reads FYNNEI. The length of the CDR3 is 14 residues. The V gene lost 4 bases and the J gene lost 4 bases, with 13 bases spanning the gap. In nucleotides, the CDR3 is TGTGCCAGCAGTGGGGGTAGACAGAGCACTGAAGCTTTCTTT. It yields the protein CASSGGRQSTEAFF. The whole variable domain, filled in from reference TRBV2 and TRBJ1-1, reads EPEVTQTPSHQVTQMGQEVILRCVPISNHLYFYWYRQILGQKVEFLVSFYNNEISEKSEIFDDQFSVERPDGSNFTLKIRSTKLEDSAMYFCASSGGRQSTEAFFGQGTRLTVV.

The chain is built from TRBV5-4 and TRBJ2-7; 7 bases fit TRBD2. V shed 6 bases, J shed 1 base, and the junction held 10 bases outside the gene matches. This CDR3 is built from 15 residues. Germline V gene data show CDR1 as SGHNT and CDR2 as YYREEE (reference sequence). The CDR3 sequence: CASKWGGTDSYEQYF. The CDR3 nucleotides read TGTGCCAGCAAGTGGGGGGGGACCGATTCCTACGAGCAGTACTTC.

This chain's CDR3 is CSVQGGGDGSYEQYF. The DNA of the CDR3 is TGCAGCGTTCAAGGCGGAGGAGACGGTTCCTACGAGCAGTACTTC. The chain has TRBV29-1 and TRBJ2-7; D may be TRBD2 (5 bases). V was shortened by 5 bases and J by 1 base, with 18 bases between the two germline ends. The germline V gene encodes CDR1 SQVTM and CDR2 ANQGSEA. The CDR3 loop spans 15 amino acids.

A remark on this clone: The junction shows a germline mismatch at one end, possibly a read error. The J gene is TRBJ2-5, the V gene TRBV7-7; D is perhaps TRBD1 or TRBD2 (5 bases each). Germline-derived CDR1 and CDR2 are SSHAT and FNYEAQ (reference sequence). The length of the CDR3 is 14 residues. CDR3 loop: CASSMGTRQETQYF. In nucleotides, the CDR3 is TGTGCTAGCAGCATGGGGACCCGCCAAGAGACCCAGTACTTC.

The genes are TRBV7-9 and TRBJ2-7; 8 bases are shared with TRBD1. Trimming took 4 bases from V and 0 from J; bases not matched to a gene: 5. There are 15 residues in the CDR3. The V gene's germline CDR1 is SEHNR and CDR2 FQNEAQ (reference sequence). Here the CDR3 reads CASSSPTGDSYEQYF. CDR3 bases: TGTGCCAGCAGCTCCCCGACAGGGGACTCCTACGAGCAGTACTTC. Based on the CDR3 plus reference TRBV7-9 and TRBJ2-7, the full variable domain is DTGVSQNPRHKITKRGQNVTFRCDPISEHNRLYWYRQTLGQGPEFLTYFQNEAQLEKSRLLSDRFSAERPKGSFSTLEIQRTEQGDSAMYLCASSSPTGDSYEQYFGPGTRLTVT.

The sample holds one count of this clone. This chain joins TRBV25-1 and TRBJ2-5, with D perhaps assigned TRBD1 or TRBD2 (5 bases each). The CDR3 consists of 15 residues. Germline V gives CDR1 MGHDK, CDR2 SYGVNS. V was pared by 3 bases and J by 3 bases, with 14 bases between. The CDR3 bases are TGTGCCAGCAGTGAGGGGTACAGGCGGGAAGAGACCCAGTACTTC. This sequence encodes CASSEGYRREETQYF.

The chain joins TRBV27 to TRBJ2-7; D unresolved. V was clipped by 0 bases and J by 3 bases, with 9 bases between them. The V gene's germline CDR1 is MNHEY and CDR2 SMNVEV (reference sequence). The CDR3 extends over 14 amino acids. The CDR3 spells CASSLSRYGYEQYF. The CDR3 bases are TGTGCCAGCAGTTTATCGAGGTACGGCTACGAGCAGTACTTC.

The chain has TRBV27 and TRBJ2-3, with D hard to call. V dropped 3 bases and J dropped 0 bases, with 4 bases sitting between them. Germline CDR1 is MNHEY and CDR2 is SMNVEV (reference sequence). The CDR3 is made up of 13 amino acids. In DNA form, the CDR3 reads TGTGCCAGCAGTTTCTTCAGCACAGATACGCAGTATTTT. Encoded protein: CASSFFSTDTQYF.

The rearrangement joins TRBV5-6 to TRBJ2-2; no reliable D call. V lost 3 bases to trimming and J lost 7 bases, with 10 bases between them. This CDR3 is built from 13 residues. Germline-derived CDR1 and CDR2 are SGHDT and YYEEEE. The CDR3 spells CASSWVFGGELFF. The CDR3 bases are TGTGCCAGCAGCTGGGTGTTCGGCGGGGAGCTGTTTTTT.

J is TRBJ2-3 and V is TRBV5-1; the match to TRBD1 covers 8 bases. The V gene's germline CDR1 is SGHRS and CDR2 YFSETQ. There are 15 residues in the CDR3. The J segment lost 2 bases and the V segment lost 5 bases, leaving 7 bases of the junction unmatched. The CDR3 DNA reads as TGCGCCAGCAGGGCACAGGGGGATTCCACAGATACGCAGTATTTT. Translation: CASRAQGDSTDTQYF.

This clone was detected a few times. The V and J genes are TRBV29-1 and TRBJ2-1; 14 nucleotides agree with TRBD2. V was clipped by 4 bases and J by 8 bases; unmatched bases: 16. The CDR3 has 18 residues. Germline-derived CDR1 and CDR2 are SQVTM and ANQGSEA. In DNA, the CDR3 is TGCAGCGTTGGCGGGGTTCCGGGACTAGCGGGAGTGAGTCATGAGCAGTTCTTC. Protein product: CSVGGVPGLAGVSHEQFF.

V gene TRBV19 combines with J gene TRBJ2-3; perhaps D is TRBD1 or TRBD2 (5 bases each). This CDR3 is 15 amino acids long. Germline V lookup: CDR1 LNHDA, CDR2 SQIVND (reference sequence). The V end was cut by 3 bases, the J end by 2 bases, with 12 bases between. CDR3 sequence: CASSIRDRYTDTQYF. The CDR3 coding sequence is TGTGCCAGTAGTATCCGGGACCGTTACACAGATACGCAGTATTTT.